Listed here are 27 T cell receptor beta chains from one sample, sequenced in a study of molecular identifiers for immune sequencing clone quantification. Each CDR3 protein gets one entry after TCRdb re-called the PCR reads with MiXCR. In the table there are approximately 550,000 distinct CDR3 sequences, around a fifth of which are singletons. Input material: naive CD8+ T cells from blood, with Jurkat cell RNA spiked in. The subset: FACS-sorted CD8+CD4-CCR7+CD45RA+ naive T cells. The receptors stem from a human donor in good health. Some libraries in this study had Jurkat cell RNA spiked in.

This clonotype was observed at least ten times. The rearrangement joins TRBV27 to TRBJ2-7; TRBD1 matches 9 bases. Trimming at V came to 10 bases and at J to 5 bases, leaving 6 bases not matched to a gene. The CDR3 is made up of 12 amino acids. Germline loops: CDR1 MNHEY, CDR2 SMNVEV (reference sequence). This CDR3 reads CAIWDRVHEQYF. CDR3 nucleotide sequence: TGTGCCATTTGGGACAGGGTCCACGAGCAGTACTTC.

In its sample, this clonotype was seen once. At one boundary the junction diverges from the germline segment, which might be a read error. The J gene is TRBJ2-7, the V gene TRBV4-1; 9 bases fit TRBD1. The CDR3 is 14 residues long. Looked up from germline, CDR1 is MGHRA and CDR2 is YSYEKL. This CDR3 is CVSSPRDRAYEQYF. The CDR3 coding sequence is TGCGTCAGCAGCCCCCGGGACAGGGCCTACGAGCAGTACTTC.

The chain uses TRBV9 and TRBJ2-5; possible D gene TRBD2, 5 bases. Germline-derived CDR1 and CDR2 are SGDLS and YYNGEE. The CDR3 extends over 14 amino acids. V lost 4 bases to trimming and J lost 5 bases, with 15 bases between them. The CDR3 reads CASSSSRLAETQYF. CDR3 nucleotide sequence: TGTGCCAGCAGCTCTAGTCGGTTAGCGGAGACCCAGTACTTC. Supplemented by reference TRBV9 and TRBJ2-5, the full variable domain reads DSGVTQTPKHLITATGQRVTLRCSPRSGDLSVYWYQQSLDQGLQFLIQYYNGEERAKGNILERFSAQQFPDLHSELNLSSLELGDSALYFCASSSSRLAETQYFGPGTRLLVL.

The chain couples TRBV27 to TRBJ2-1; D ambiguous. Germline CDR1 is MNHEY and CDR2 is SMNVEV (reference sequence). V gave up 8 bases and J gave up 9 bases, with 26 bases separating them. This CDR3 spans 16 amino acids. The CDR3 loop is CASCTYPLDSFSEQFF. The CDR3 region has the DNA TGTGCCAGCTGCACCTACCCTCTCGACTCATTTAGTGAGCAGTTCTTC.

This clonotype was seen a few times. The V call is TRBV27, the J call TRBJ2-3, with 11 bases that match TRBD2. This CDR3 contains 16 residues. Trimming cost V 2 bases and J 1 base; bases outside gene matches: 2. Germline V gene lookup returns CDR1 MNHEY and CDR2 SMNVEV (reference sequence). In DNA, the CDR3 is TGTGCCAGCAGTTTAATACTAGCGGGAGGCACAGATACGCAGTATTTT. Its protein is CASSLILAGGTDTQYF.

This clonotype was counted ten times or more. This chain uses TRBV14 with TRBJ1-4, with 7 bases aligning to TRBD1. The trim removed 0 bases at V and 7 bases at J, leaving 8 bases unmatched. CDR3 length equals 16 residues. Germline V gene data show CDR1 as SGHDN and CDR2 as FVKESK. The CDR3 sequence: CASSQDFGTASEKLFF. CDR3 nucleotide sequence: TGTGCCAGCAGCCAAGATTTCGGGACAGCCTCTGAAAAACTGTTTTTT.

The table lists this clonotype with many counts. The chain combines TRBV6-6 with TRBJ2-7; 13 bases match TRBD2. CDR1 and CDR2 (germline): MNHNY, SVGAGI (reference sequence). V was pared by 0 bases and J by 5 bases, with 10 bases of the junction left unmatched. The CDR3 has 18 residues. This CDR3 is CASSYSTGLAGVGNEQYF. In DNA form, the CDR3 reads TGTGCCAGCAGTTACTCGACTGGACTAGCGGGAGTAGGAAACGAGCAGTACTTC.

Concerning this clonotype itself: A much larger clone differs by one base, so this may be a read error. This CDR3 is CASSPTLSRTNAEAFF. CDR3 DNA sequence: TGTGCCAGCAGCCCGACCTTGAGCAGGACGAACGCTGAAGCTTTCTTT. The chain has TRBV14 and TRBJ1-1; D is ambiguous. The CDR3 runs 16 residues. CDR1 SGHDN and CDR2 FVKESK come from the germline V gene.

The sample holds many counts of this clonotype. The V call is TRBV28, the J call TRBJ1-5; 7 bases line up with TRBD1. V gave up 4 bases and J gave up 2 bases; unmatched junction bases: 5. The CDR3 covers 15 residues. The germline V gene has CDR1 MDHEN and CDR2 SYDVKM. CDR3 region: CASSSDDRGNQPQHF. The CDR3 DNA reads as TGTGCCAGCAGTTCTGATGACAGGGGCAATCAGCCCCAGCATTTT.

This clonotype has more than one count but fewer than ten. This rearrangement joins TRBV28 to TRBJ2-7, with D unresolved. V lost 1 base and J lost 1, with 17 bases in between. This CDR3 is 17 amino acids long. Germline V CDR1 and CDR2: MDHEN, SYDVKM. CDR3 residues: CASSLSPATLRSYEQYF. CDR3 DNA sequence: TGTGCCAGCAGTTTATCTCCCGCCACCCTCCGATCCTACGAGCAGTACTTC. Full variable domain (missing parts from reference TRBV28 and TRBJ2-7): DVKVTQSSRYLVKRTGEKVFLECVQDMDHENMFWYRQDPGLGLRLIYFSYDVKMKEKGDIPEGYSVSREKKERFSLILESASTNQTSMYLCASSLSPATLRSYEQYFGPGTRLTVT.

The V call is TRBV6-5, the J call TRBJ1-4; weak D call: TRBD1 (5 bases). This CDR3 is built from 14 residues. The germline V gene has CDR1 MNHEY and CDR2 SVGAGI. V lost 2 bases and J lost 11, with 15 bases in between. In DNA, the CDR3 is TGTGCCAGCAGTTACGGGGCAGGGCTAGGGAAACTGTTTTTT. Amino acids: CASSYGAGLGKLFF.

This clonotype was seen only a few times. J is TRBJ2-7 and V is TRBV20-1, with D unresolved. V lost 2 bases and J lost 3, with 11 bases in between. The CDR3 covers 13 residues. Germline CDR1 DFQATT, CDR2 SNEGSKA (reference sequence). The CDR3 region is CSARKGLGYEQYF. In nucleotides, the CDR3 is TGCAGTGCTAGAAAGGGTTTAGGCTACGAGCAGTACTTC.

Of note for this clonotype: It is likely a read error, because the conserved phenylalanine at the end of the CDR3 is missing. The rearrangement links TRBV15 to TRBJ2-1; the match to TRBD1 covers 8 bases. CDR1 is LNHNV, CDR2 YYDKDF, per germline (reference sequence). Losses at the gene ends were 6 bases for V and 10 bases for J; bases not matched to a gene: 8. The CDR3 spans 13 residues. This chain's CDR3 is CATSLQGAGEQFL. The CDR3 nucleotides are TGTGCCACCAGTTTGCAGGGGGCTGGGGAGCAGTTCCTC.

J is TRBJ1-2 and V is TRBV7-8; D is uncertain. From germline, CDR1 is SGHVS and CDR2 FQNEAQ. The CDR3 spans 14 residues. V dropped 3 bases and J dropped 5 bases, with 13 bases sitting between them. The DNA for the CDR3 is TGTGCCAGCAGCTTCAACCCTGAGTCTTATGGCTACACCTTC. Translated: CASSFNPESYGYTF.

Details on this clonotype: A much larger clone differs by one base, so this may be a read error. This is likely a read error, given that the CDR3 carries no conserved phenylalanine or tryptophan at its end. The rearrangement joins TRBV27 to TRBJ1-2; 8 nucleotides match TRBD1. With 4 bases clipped from V and 6 bases from J, the junction kept 4 bases outside the gene matches. The germline V gene encodes CDR1 MNHEY and CDR2 SMNVEV (reference sequence). The CDR3 is made up of 13 amino acids. The CDR3 coding sequence is TGTGCCAGCAGTTCGGACAGGGAGGATGGCTACACCCTC. Protein: CASSSDREDGYTL.

This clonotype was seen once. An end of the junction does not agree with germline; a read error may underlie this. The chain couples TRBV28 to TRBJ2-7; D unclear. Germline-derived CDR1 and CDR2 are MDHEN and SYDVKM. This CDR3 has 13 amino acids. As DNA, the CDR3 is TGTGCCAGCAGTTTGGATAGGGTCTACGGGCAGTACTTC. This codes for CASSLDRVYGQYF. The entire variable domain, with the rest obtained from reference TRBV28 and TRBJ2-7, is as follows: DVKVTQSSRYLVKRTGEKVFLECVQDMDHENMFWYRQDPGLGLRLIYFSYDVKMKEKGDIPEGYSVSREKKERFSLILESASTNQTSMYLCASSLDRVYGQYFGPGTRLTVT.

This clonotype was detected many times. In nucleotides, the CDR3 is TGTGCCAGCAGCTTAGCCGGGACTAGCGGGAGGGATGAGCAGTTCTTC. Translating it yields CASSLAGTSGRDEQFF. The rearrangement joins TRBV7-2 to TRBJ2-1, with 16 bases aligning to TRBD2. This CDR3 is built from 16 residues. V dropped 0 bases and J dropped 8; count of bases not matched to a gene: 1. Germline CDR1 and CDR2: SGHTA and FQGNSA. The full variable domain, rest sourced from reference TRBV7-2 and TRBJ2-1, is GAGVSQSPSNKVTEKGKDVELRCDPISGHTALYWYRQSLGQGLEFLIYFQGNSAPDKSGLPSDRFSAERTGGSVSTLTIQRTQQEDSAVYLCASSLAGTSGRDEQFFGPGTRLTVL.

The table lists this clonotype with many counts. The V gene is TRBV20-1, the J gene TRBJ2-7, with a tentative D call TRBD2 (6 bases). V shed 6 bases and J shed 0 bases, with 15 bases lying between them. The CDR3 runs to 14 residues. Germline V lookup: CDR1 DFQATT, CDR2 SNEGSKA (reference sequence). CDR3 loop: CSADLASSSYEQYF. The CDR3 DNA reads TGCAGTGCCGATCTAGCGTCGAGCTCCTACGAGCAGTACTTC.

This clonotype appeared many times. The rearrangement links TRBV25-1 to TRBJ2-3; either TRBD1 or TRBD2 may fit D (6 bases each). V shed 5 bases and J shed 2 bases, with 17 bases lying between them. The CDR3 has 16 amino acids. The germline CDR1 and CDR2 sequences are MGHDK and SYGVNS. The DNA of the CDR3 is TGTGCCAGCAGTCCTCACGGGGGCCGCAACACAGATACGCAGTATTTT. Its protein is CASSPHGGRNTDTQYF.

A single count supports this clonotype. This sequence may be a read error, since a much larger clone differs from it by one base. The rearrangement uses TRBV7-2 and TRBJ2-2, with 9 bases that match TRBD2. The CDR3 is 14 residues long. Germline assignment: CDR1 SGHTA and CDR2 FQGNSA. V was pared by 8 bases and J by 10 bases, with 11 bases of the junction left unmatched. CDR3 protein: CASCPTSGYQELFF. The CDR3 DNA reads TGTGCCAGCTGCCCGACTAGCGGTTATCAGGAGCTGTTTTTT.

This clonotype was seen at least ten times. The chain combines TRBV20-1 with TRBJ2-7, with D maybe TRBD2 (6 bases). Germline CDR1 and CDR2: DFQATT and SNEGSKA (reference sequence). The length of the CDR3 is 12 residues. V lost 6 bases, J lost 5 bases, and 14 bases lay in between. CDR3 bases: TGCAGTGCCAGAAGACTAGAGAACGAGCAGTACTTC. It is translated as CSARRLENEQYF.

This clonotype has more than one count but fewer than ten. The rearrangement joins TRBV4-1 to TRBJ2-7, with 10 bases lining up with TRBD1. The germline V gene has CDR1 MGHRA and CDR2 YSYEKL. V lost 2 bases to trimming and J lost 4 bases; unmatched junction nucleotides: 14. This CDR3 region has 18 residues. The CDR3 sequence: CASSQRATAGTGEYEQYF. DNA of the CDR3: TGCGCCAGCAGCCAAAGAGCCACCGCGGGGACAGGGGAGTACGAGCAGTACTTC.

This clonotype was counted a few times. The rearrangement uses TRBV27 and TRBJ2-3; either TRBD1 or TRBD2 may fit D (5 bases each). The CDR3 totals 14 residues. From germline, CDR1 is MNHEY and CDR2 SMNVEV (reference sequence). Trimming cost V 4 bases and J 1 base, with 9 bases left between them. The CDR3 spells CASSWVGGTDTQYF. The DNA for the CDR3 is TGTGCCAGCAGTTGGGTGGGGGGCACAGATACGCAGTATTTT.

To note about this clonotype: Since a much larger clone is just one base distant, this may be a read error. The chain links TRBV6-5 to TRBJ2-7; D tentatively reads TRBD1 or TRBD2 (5 bases each). Trimming removed 7 bases at V and 1 base at J, with 14 bases between. Germline V gives CDR1 MNHEY, CDR2 SVGAGI. CDR3 length: 14 amino acids. CDR3 DNA sequence: TGTGCCAGCAAGCCGGGGCCGACATCCTACGAGCAGTACTTC. Its translation is CASKPGPTSYEQYF.

The sample holds many counts of this clonotype. The rearrangement joins TRBV7-9 to TRBJ1-1; 8 nucleotides match TRBD1. This CDR3 contains 15 residues. Germline V gene data show CDR1 as SEHNR and CDR2 as FQNEAQ (reference sequence). V trimming: 7 bases; J trimming: 4 bases; junction bases outside the gene matches: 11. Here the CDR3 DNA reads TGTGCCAGCAAGCCGCCAGACAGGGGAGGCACTGAAGCTTTCTTT. Protein sequence: CASKPPDRGGTEAFF.

This clonotype came up a few times. The rearrangement uses TRBV5-5 and TRBJ2-7; D is perhaps TRBD1 (6 bases). The germline V gene encodes CDR1 SGHKS and CDR2 YYEKEE (reference sequence). Trimming took 4 bases from V and 2 from J, leaving 16 bases between them. The CDR3 spans 15 residues. CDR3: CASSPRGPTTYEQYF. DNA of the CDR3: TGTGCCAGCAGCCCCAGGGGCCCTACGACCTACGAGCAGTACTTC.

This clonotype was counted many times. This chain connects TRBV4-3 to TRBJ2-1, with 7 positions matching TRBD2. CDR1 is LGHNA, CDR2 YSLEER, per germline. There are 15 residues in the CDR3. V lost 0 bases, J lost 4 bases, and 3 bases stayed unmatched. The CDR3 coding sequence is TGCGCCAGCAGCCAAGACTCTAGCGGATACAATGAGCAGTTCTTC. It yields the protein CASSQDSSGYNEQFF.